These 25 T cell receptor beta chains were all obtained from the same sample, sequenced in a study of long-term antiretroviral therapy in people with HIV. Survey-level immunoSEQ v3.0 assays were run. Data came from immunoSEQ multiplex PCR; TCRdb stores just in-frame clones and leaves some out. This sample has fewer than 25,000 clones, with more than 65% found just once. Sequencing used unsorted PBMCs, obtained 4.4 years after starting antiretroviral therapy. The receptors were sampled from a young man with HIV.

This rearrangement joins TRBV4-1 to TRBJ2-7, with 11 bases fitting TRBD2. CDR3 length: 16 residues. J was trimmed by 3 bases and V by 1 base; bases with no gene match: 5. From germline, CDR1 is MGHRA and CDR2 YSYEKL. DNA for the CDR3: TGCGCCAGCAGCCAAGCCGGGACTAGCGGTTTCTACGAGCAGTACTTC. Protein sequence: CASSQAGTSGFYEQYF.

This chain connects TRBV7-9 to TRBJ1-2, with TRBD1 identical over 8 bases. The length of the CDR3 is 14 residues. V shed 4 bases, J shed 6 bases, and the junction held 7 bases outside the gene matches. Germline V gene data show CDR1 as SEHNR and CDR2 as FQNEAQ (reference sequence). CDR3 in amino acids: CASSSDRANHGYTF. As DNA, the CDR3 is TGTGCCAGCAGCTCGGACAGGGCTAATCATGGCTACACCTTC. The full variable domain, in which reference TRBV7-9 and TRBJ1-2 provide the parts outside the CDR3, is DTGVSQNPRHKITKRGQNVTFRCDPISEHNRLYWYRQTLGQGPEFLTYFQNEAQLEKSRLLSDRFSAERPKGSFSTLEIQRTEQGDSAMYLCASSSDRANHGYTFGSGTRLTVV.

The genes are TRBV7-9 and TRBJ2-1; no firm D call. V was shortened by 2 bases and J by 6 bases, with 17 bases between the two germline ends. CDR3 size: 16 residues. CDR1 SEHNR and CDR2 FQNEAQ come from the germline V gene (reference sequence). The DNA of the CDR3 is TGTGCCAGCAGCTTACGGGCAGACCGTGCAGGCAATGAGCAGTTCTTC. Translation: CASSLRADRAGNEQFF. Variable domain in full (rest from reference TRBV7-9 and TRBJ2-1): DTGVSQNPRHKITKRGQNVTFRCDPISEHNRLYWYRQTLGQGPEFLTYFQNEAQLEKSRLLSDRFSAERPKGSFSTLEIQRTEQGDSAMYLCASSLRADRAGNEQFFGPGTRLTVL.

CDR3 sequence (DNA): TGCAGCGTTGAATTGGCAGACTACGAGCAGTACTTC. Its protein product is CSVELADYEQYF. This chain links TRBV29-1 with TRBJ2-7, with D uncertain. CDR3 length: 12 residues. Germline CDR1 SQVTM, CDR2 ANQGSEA. Trimming removed 2 bases at V and 3 bases at J, with 8 bases between.

This clone has a handful of counts. The chain is built from TRBV28 and TRBJ2-7; D unclear. Germline V lookup: CDR1 MDHEN, CDR2 SYDVKM. This CDR3 is built from 14 residues. Trimming left V 3 bases short and J 3 bases short, with 12 bases between. This chain's CDR3 is CASSFAPTGYEQYF. DNA of the CDR3: TGTGCCAGCAGTTTTGCGCCGACTGGCTACGAGCAGTACTTC.

The chain combines TRBV28 with TRBJ1-1; TRBD1 matches at 10 bases. V shed 6 bases, J shed 3 bases, and the junction held 4 bases outside the gene matches. The CDR3 consists of 14 residues. Germline lookup yields CDR1 MDHEN and CDR2 SYDVKM. CDR3 sequence reads: CASRETGGDTEAFF. Here the CDR3 DNA reads TGTGCCAGCAGGGAGACAGGGGGCGACACTGAAGCTTTCTTT.

The chain uses TRBV5-1 and TRBJ2-7; 8 nucleotides align to TRBD1. Losses at the gene ends were 4 bases for V and 6 bases for J; bases not matched to a gene: 9. The germline gives CDR1 SGHRS, CDR2 YFSETQ. The CDR3 has 14 residues. The CDR3, as DNA: TGCGCCAGCAGCATTAACGGACAGGGATTCGAGCAGTACTTC. Its protein product is CASSINGQGFEQYF.

This chain connects TRBV6-5 to TRBJ2-1, with TRBD1 matching over 7 bases. This CDR3 has 16 amino acids. Germline V CDR1 and CDR2: MNHEY, SVGAGI. J lost 6 bases, V lost 2 bases, and 10 bases had no gene match. The CDR3 DNA is TGTGCCAGCAGTTACCTCGGGACAGCCCGGGGCAATGAGCAGTTCTTC. This translates into CASSYLGTARGNEQFF.

This chain links TRBV4-2 with TRBJ1-1; TRBD1 matches at 7 bases. CDR1 and CDR2 from the germline V gene are LGHNA and YNFKEQ. Unmatched junction bases numbered 5, after V lost 0 bases and J lost 1 base. The CDR3 runs 16 residues. CDR3 region: CASSQEAGGGNTEAFF. CDR3 sequence (DNA): TGTGCCAGCAGCCAAGAGGCAGGGGGTGGGAACACTGAAGCTTTCTTT.

Concerning this clone itself: The sample holds other DNA sequences that translate to the same CDR3. This chain joins TRBV5-1 and TRBJ2-7, with D possibly matching TRBD2 (5 bases). The CDR3 totals 14 residues. Trimming removed 0 bases at V and 1 base at J, with 8 bases between. Germline V gene lookup returns CDR1 SGHRS and CDR2 YFSETQ. The CDR3 loop is CASSLVGGSYEQYF. For the CDR3, the DNA is TGCGCCAGCAGCTTGGTTGGCGGGTCCTACGAGCAGTACTTC.

This clone was seen a single time. This chain links TRBV10-3 with TRBJ2-7; TRBD2 matches at 9 bases. The germline V gene encodes CDR1 ENHRY and CDR2 SYGVKD. J gave up 2 bases and V 8 bases, and 10 bases lay outside the gene matches. This CDR3 has 15 amino acids. This chain's CDR3 is CAISRLAESPYEQYF. CDR3 in DNA: TGTGCCATCTCTCGACTAGCGGAATCTCCCTACGAGCAGTACTTC.

The V call is TRBV6-5, the J call TRBJ1-6; D gene ambiguous. CDR3 length: 15 amino acids. Germline lookup yields CDR1 MNHEY and CDR2 SVGAGI. With 5 bases removed from V and 1 base from J, the gap between germline ends came to 9 bases. CDR3 amino acids: CASSNRGSYNSPLHF. CDR3 nucleotide sequence: TGTGCCAGCAGTAACAGAGGGTCCTATAATTCACCCCTCCACTTT.

This clone was counted a single time. This sequence joins TRBV4-1 and TRBJ2-1; 9 nucleotides agree with TRBD2. CDR3 length equals 16 residues. V dropped 5 bases and J dropped 7; count of bases not matched to a gene: 12. From germline, CDR1 is MGHRA and CDR2 YSYEKL. CDR3: CASSGPSGTAGNEQFF. DNA for the CDR3: TGCGCCAGCAGCGGACCTAGCGGGACGGCTGGGAATGAGCAGTTCTTC.

This CDR3 is CASSTSGSTSTDTQYF. The CDR3, as DNA: TGTGCCAGCAGCACAAGCGGGTCGACTAGCACAGATACGCAGTATTTT. The V and J genes are TRBV9 and TRBJ2-3; D is possibly TRBD2 (6 bases). The V and J ends lost 4 bases and 0 bases respectively, with 15 bases between them. This CDR3 comprises 16 residues. CDR1 and CDR2 (germline): SGDLS, YYNGEE.

The rearrangement joins TRBV10-3 to TRBJ2-3; TRBD2 matches at 9 bases. Trimming took 6 bases from V and 6 from J; bases not matched to a gene: 10. Germline loops: CDR1 ENHRY, CDR2 SYGVKD. The CDR3 runs 15 residues. The CDR3 bases are TGTGCCATCAGGGGGGGTGCGGGAGGGCCCGATACGCAGTATTTT. Translating it yields CAIRGGAGGPDTQYF.

DNA of the CDR3: TGTGCCAGCAGCTCCGAGACGGCCCGCTATGGCTACACCTTC. Translation: CASSSETARYGYTF. The rearrangement joins TRBV11-2 to TRBJ1-2; D remains unclear. Trimming left V 4 bases short and J 4 bases short, with 13 bases between. The CDR3 contains 14 residues. The germline gives CDR1 SGHAT, CDR2 FQNNGV.

The chain employs TRBV4-3 and TRBJ2-3; 9 positions agree with TRBD2. The CDR3 runs 18 residues. CDR1 and CDR2 from the germline V gene are LGHNA and YSLEER. J lost 1 base, V lost 0 bases, and 8 bases had no gene match. The CDR3 loop is CASSQDSSQREGTDTQYF. The CDR3 region has the DNA TGCGCCAGCAGCCAAGATTCCTCTCAGCGGGAGGGCACAGATACGCAGTATTTT.

This clone was seen a handful of times. Mismatch with germline at one junction end may stem from a read error. CDR3 sequence (DNA): TGTGCCAGCAGTGACCCACTCTTT. Protein sequence: CASSDPLF. This chain connects TRBV2 to TRBJ1-1; D not resolved. The CDR3 has 8 residues. Germline CDR1 and CDR2: SNHLY and FYNNEI.

This sequence joins TRBV7-2 and TRBJ1-2; D perhaps matches TRBD1 (5 bases). Trimming took 10 bases from V and 8 from J, leaving 14 bases between them. CDR1 is SGHTA, CDR2 FQGNSA, per germline. CDR3 size: 11 residues. The CDR3 sequence is CATNLGGGYTF. In nucleotides, the CDR3 is TGTGCCACCAACCTGGGGGGGGGCTACACCTTC.

The V and J genes are TRBV11-2 and TRBJ1-2; D is possibly TRBD1 (5 bases). Between the trimmed V and J ends, which lost 0 bases and 3 bases, there was a span of 8 bases. This CDR3 spans 14 amino acids. Germline V gives CDR1 SGHAT, CDR2 FQNNGV. The CDR3 reads CASSLDGGYYGYTF. The DNA of the CDR3 is TGTGCCAGCAGCTTAGACGGGGGGTACTATGGCTACACCTTC.

The count of this clone is one. The chain has TRBV5-1 and TRBJ2-1; D gene uncertain. The germline V and J ends were trimmed by 0 bases and 3 bases, with 4 bases remaining between them. CDR1 and CDR2 (germline): SGHRS, YFSETQ. CDR3 length: 13 amino acids. The CDR3 nucleotides read TGCGCCAGCAGCTTGGCTAGCTACAATGAGCAGTTCTTC. It codes for CASSLASYNEQFF.

The CDR3 sequence: CASSYMIRDRGPRSSYEQYF. DNA of the CDR3: TGTGCCAGCAGTTATATGATCCGGGACAGGGGACCCAGAAGCTCCTACGAGCAGTACTTC. The chain links TRBV27 to TRBJ2-7; TRBD1 matches at 10 bases. The V gene end was trimmed by 4 bases and the J gene end by 0 bases; junction bases not matched to a gene: 18. Germline lookup yields CDR1 MNHEY and CDR2 SMNVEV (reference sequence). The length of the CDR3 is 20 residues.

The chain combines TRBV4-3 with TRBJ1-4, with D perhaps TRBD1 (6 bases). Trimming removed 1 base from V and 6 bases from J, with 9 bases in between. The CDR3 is made up of 14 amino acids. CDR1 is LGHNA and CDR2 is YSLEER in the germline V gene. CDR3 loop: CASSQGGGHEKLFF. The CDR3 DNA reads TGCGCCAGCAGCCAAGGTGGGGGGCATGAAAAACTGTTTTTT.

The chain is built from TRBV9 and TRBJ2-7, with D perhaps matching TRBD1 (7 bases). The CDR3 is made up of 14 amino acids. The V gene's germline CDR1 is SGDLS and CDR2 YYNGEE. Trimming shortened V by 2 bases and J by 2 bases, and 11 bases separated the two germline ends. Here the CDR3 reads CASSVGGQAYEQYF. The CDR3 bases are TGTGCCAGCAGCGTGGGAGGACAGGCCTACGAGCAGTACTTC.

V usage is TRBV12-5 and J usage is TRBJ1-3; 7 bases agree with TRBD1. Germline CDR1 and CDR2: LGHNT and FRNRAP. The CDR3 is made up of 14 amino acids. The V gene end was trimmed by 3 bases and the J gene end by 4 bases; junction bases not matched to a gene: 3. CDR3 sequence reads: CASGFGTAGNTIYF. The CDR3 bases are TGTGCTAGTGGTTTTGGGACAGCCGGAAACACCATATATTTT.